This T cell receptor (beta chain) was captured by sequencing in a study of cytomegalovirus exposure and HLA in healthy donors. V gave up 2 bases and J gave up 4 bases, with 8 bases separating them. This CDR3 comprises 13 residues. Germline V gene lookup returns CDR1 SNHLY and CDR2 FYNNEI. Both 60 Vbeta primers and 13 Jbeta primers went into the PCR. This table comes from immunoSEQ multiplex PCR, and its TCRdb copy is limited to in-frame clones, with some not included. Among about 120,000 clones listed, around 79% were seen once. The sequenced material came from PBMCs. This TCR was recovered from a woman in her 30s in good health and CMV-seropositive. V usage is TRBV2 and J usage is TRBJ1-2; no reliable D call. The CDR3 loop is CASSEFRVYGYTF. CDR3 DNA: TGTGCCAGCAGTGAATTCCGGGTCTATGGCTACACCTTC.